What follows are 22 T cell receptor beta chains derived from one specimen sequenced in a study of CD8+CD57+ T cells in acquired aplastic anemia. CDR3 and TCR beta VDJ profiling relied on a genomic DNA template. TCRdb re-analysed the reads in MiXCR, keeping a single row per CDR3 protein. Among around 170,000 distinct CDR3 sequences listed, just under 65% were seen once. The specimen was sorted CD4+, CD8+, or CD8+CD57+ T cells (not recorded which) from PBMCs. Every receptor here comes from a human donor in good health.

About this clonotype: The junction differs from germline at one of its ends, possibly a read error. The rearrangement joins TRBV5-1 to TRBJ2-5; 8 nucleotides line up with TRBD2. Per germline, CDR1 SGHRS and CDR2 YFSETQ. This CDR3 spans 14 amino acids. CDR3 in DNA: TGTGCCAGCAGCTTGACGGGGGGGGGGGAGACCCAGTACTTC. This gives the protein CASSLTGGGETQYF. The full variable domain, its missing parts supplied by reference TRBV5-1 and TRBJ2-5, is KAGVTQTPRYLIKTRGQQVTLSCSPISGHRSVSWYQQTPGQGLQFLFEYFSETQRNKGNFPGRFSGRQFSNSRSEMNVSTLELGDSALYLCASSLTGGGETQYFGPGTRLLVL.

The J gene is TRBJ1-6, the V gene TRBV7-2; 8 nucleotides line up with TRBD1. This CDR3 has 14 amino acids. Trimming at V came to 5 bases and at J to 14 bases, leaving 11 bases not matched to a gene. Germline CDR1 reads SGHTA; CDR2 reads FQGNSA. The DNA of the CDR3 is TGTGCCAGCAGCCTAGGAGTCGGGACAGGCACCCTCCACTTT. Translated: CASSLGVGTGTLHF. The entire variable domain, with the rest obtained from reference TRBV7-2 and TRBJ1-6, is as follows: GAGVSQSPSNKVTEKGKDVELRCDPISGHTALYWYRQSLGQGLEFLIYFQGNSAPDKSGLPSDRFSAERTGGSVSTLTIQRTQQEDSAVYLCASSLGVGTGTLHFGNGTRLTVT.

Comment on this clonotype: With a much larger clone just one base away, this may be a read error. The chain carries TRBV9 and TRBJ2-4; perhaps TRBD1 as D (5 bases). CDR1 is SGDLS, CDR2 YYNGEE, per germline. This CDR3 has 12 amino acids. The CDR3 nucleotides read TGTGCCAGCAGCGGGACATCTAACACTCAGTACTTC. It is translated as CASSGTSNTQYF.

This chain joins TRBV19 and TRBJ1-4; D is unresolved. Trimming took 5 bases from V and 6 from J, leaving 13 bases between them. CDR1 and CDR2 (germline): LNHDA, SQIVND (reference sequence). The CDR3 loop spans 14 amino acids. The CDR3 coding sequence is TGTGCCAGTAGTTCTTTGGGTACGGATGAAAAACTGTTTTTT. It is translated as CASSSLGTDEKLFF.

Many counts were recorded for this clonotype. The V call is TRBV7-9, the J call TRBJ2-7, with 8 bases matching TRBD1. V gave up 6 bases and J gave up 1 base; unmatched junction bases: 8. From germline, CDR1 is SEHNR and CDR2 FQNEAQ (reference sequence). The CDR3 runs to 15 residues. The CDR3 spells CASSEPRGPSYEQYF. CDR3 coding DNA: TGTGCCAGCAGTGAGCCCAGGGGGCCTTCCTACGAGCAGTACTTC.

The rearrangement uses TRBV20-1 and TRBJ1-2, with 7 bases lining up with TRBD1. Germline CDR1 reads DFQATT; CDR2 reads SNEGSKA (reference sequence). Losses at the gene ends were 1 base for V and 8 bases for J; bases not matched to a gene: 10. The CDR3 sequence is 14 residues long. The CDR3 DNA sequence: TGCAGTGCTAGAGTTGATACAGGGGAAGAAGGCTACACCTTC. It encodes CSARVDTGEEGYTF.

The genes are TRBV20-1 and TRBJ1-1, with TRBD1 as a possible D gene (5 bases). Germline V CDR1 and CDR2: DFQATT, SNEGSKA (reference sequence). V gave up 3 bases and J gave up 5 bases, with 13 bases separating them. This CDR3 spans 13 amino acids. The CDR3 loop reads CSARGLGGTEAFF. As DNA, the CDR3 is TGCAGTGCTAGGGGTCTGGGGGGAACTGAAGCTTTCTTT.

This clonotype was found once. V usage is TRBV7-2 and J usage is TRBJ2-3; 7 bases align to TRBD1. The CDR3 is made up of 15 amino acids. Trimming took 7 bases from V and 6 from J; bases not matched to a gene: 13. Germline V gene sequence: CDR1 SGHTA, CDR2 FQGNSA. The CDR3 reads CASTTVRTGADTQYF. The CDR3 DNA reads as TGTGCCAGCACCACCGTCCGAACAGGGGCGGATACGCAGTATTTT.

To note about this clonotype: This could be a read error, since a much larger clone is one nucleotide away. The chain uses TRBV6-5 and TRBJ1-3; D unclear. CDR1 is MNHEY, CDR2 SVGAGI, per germline. The CDR3 length is 14 residues. Trimming took 8 bases from V and 0 from J, leaving 11 bases between them. CDR3 DNA: TGTGCCAGCTCCCCCTCCTCCTCTGGAAACACCATATATTTT. This sequence encodes CASSPSSSGNTIYF.

This clonotype was found a few times. The rearrangement joins TRBV20-1 to TRBJ2-7; 8 nucleotides match TRBD2. Per the germline V gene, CDR1 is DFQATT and CDR2 is SNEGSKA (reference sequence). V gave up 4 bases and J gave up 2 bases; unmatched junction bases: 7. The CDR3 spans 14 residues. CDR3 bases: TGCAGTGCTATTTACGGGGGGGAACCCTACGAGCAGTACTTC. Its protein product is CSAIYGGEPYEQYF.

There are a few counts of this clonotype. This chain connects TRBV7-8 to TRBJ1-1; no firm D call. V dropped 3 bases and J dropped 4 bases, with 9 bases sitting between them. The CDR3 consists of 13 residues. Germline values: CDR1 SGHVS, CDR2 FQNEAQ. The CDR3 DNA reads as TGTGCCAGCAGCTTTAAGTTGCTCACTGAAGCTTTCTTT. Encoded protein: CASSFKLLTEAFF.

The V call is TRBV20-1, the J call TRBJ2-7, with D possibly being TRBD2 (5 bases). Trimming pared 6 bases from V and 0 bases from J, leaving 18 bases between. This CDR3 has 15 amino acids. Germline CDR1 reads DFQATT; CDR2 reads SNEGSKA (reference sequence). This chain's CDR3 is CSAIPAGTPSYEQYF. In DNA form, the CDR3 reads TGCAGTGCAATCCCGGCGGGCACCCCCTCCTACGAGCAGTACTTC.

This chain's CDR3 is CASSVGREIGELFF. The CDR3 DNA sequence: TGTGCCAGCAGTGTGGGAAGGGAGATCGGGGAGCTGTTTTTT. The gene calls are TRBV2 and TRBJ2-2; perhaps TRBD2 as D (5 bases). The CDR3 length is 14 residues. The ends were cut back, 4 bases at V and 7 bases at J, with 13 bases in the middle. CDR1 is SNHLY and CDR2 is FYNNEI in the germline V gene.

This clonotype has at least ten counts. Just one base apart from a much larger clone, this may be a read error. The V gene is TRBV20-1, the J gene TRBJ2-7; TRBD2 agrees at 9 bases. Germline trimming cut 1 base from V and 1 base from J; bases unmatched to any gene: 2. The CDR3 is made up of 14 amino acids. Germline lookup yields CDR1 DFQATT and CDR2 SNEGSKA (reference sequence). CDR3: CSARGGLASYEQYF. The CDR3 nucleotides read TGCAGTGCTAGAGGGGGACTAGCTTCCTACGAGCAGTACTTC.

This clonotype was detected ten times or more. The chain carries TRBV4-1 and TRBJ1-5, with D perhaps TRBD1 (6 bases). Germline V CDR1 and CDR2: MGHRA, YSYEKL. Trimming removed 10 bases from V and 2 bases from J, with 15 bases in between. This CDR3 region has 14 residues. CDR3 bases: TGCGCCACCTCTGGGACATACGGCAATCAGCCCCAGCATTTT. It yields the protein CATSGTYGNQPQHF.

This clonotype was detected only once. The chain uses TRBV2 and TRBJ2-7; D gene unclear. V was trimmed by 3 bases and J by 3 bases, leaving 6 bases between them. The CDR3 spans 12 residues. Germline V gene sequence: CDR1 SNHLY, CDR2 FYNNEI. CDR3 nucleotide sequence: TGTGCCAGCAGTGATGTCCTCTACGAGCAGTACTTC. Its translation is CASSDVLYEQYF.

The rearrangement joins TRBV2 to TRBJ2-2; the match to TRBD2 covers 10 bases. Germline V gene sequence: CDR1 SNHLY, CDR2 FYNNEI. J was trimmed by 7 bases and V by 2 bases; bases with no gene match: 4. The CDR3 contains 15 residues. CDR3 sequence: CASSEQRGGHGELFF. The DNA for the CDR3 is TGTGCCAGCAGTGAACAGCGGGGGGGCCACGGGGAGCTGTTTTTT.

This clonotype was picked up many times. DNA for the CDR3: TGTGCCAGCAGCTTAGAGAACAGGGGCGGCTACGAGCAGTACTTC. This gives the protein CASSLENRGGYEQYF. The gene calls are TRBV7-8 and TRBJ2-7, with 7 nucleotides matching TRBD1. Looked up from germline, CDR1 is SGHVS and CDR2 is FQNEAQ. This CDR3 has 15 residues. The V segment lost 1 base and the J segment 3 bases; nucleotides outside the gene matches: 6.

The chain carries TRBV5-5 and TRBJ2-7, with D tentatively TRBD1 (6 bases). This CDR3 has 14 residues. V dropped 4 bases and J dropped 7 bases, with 18 bases sitting between them. Looked up from germline, CDR1 is SGHKS and CDR2 is YYEKEE (reference sequence). For the CDR3, the DNA is TGTGCCAGCAGCGAACAGGGTGGGACGATTGAGCAGTACTTC. Translating it yields CASSEQGGTIEQYF.

The chain uses TRBV19 and TRBJ2-3; D may be TRBD2 (5 bases). Per the germline V gene, CDR1 is LNHDA and CDR2 is SQIVND (reference sequence). V was clipped by 7 bases and J by 1 base, with 15 bases between them. There are 15 residues in the CDR3. Here the CDR3 DNA reads TGTGCCAGTACCTTATACGGGGATGGCACAGATACGCAGTATTTT. Translating gives CASTLYGDGTDTQYF.

The chain recombines TRBV28 with TRBJ2-5; D unclear. The germline V gene encodes CDR1 MDHEN and CDR2 SYDVKM. Trimming stripped 3 bases from V and 1 base from J, with 12 bases between. The CDR3 runs to 15 residues. The DNA of the CDR3 is TGTGCCAGCAGTTTGGGCATGGCGGTCCAAGAGACCCAGTACTTC. It yields the protein CASSLGMAVQETQYF.

In this sample, this clonotype turned up a few times. The rearrangement uses TRBV2 and TRBJ1-2; D is unclear. The CDR3 totals 11 residues. CDR1 SNHLY and CDR2 FYNNEI come from the germline V gene. Trimming took off 7 bases at V and 8 bases at J, with 11 bases between the two ends. The CDR3 nucleotides read TGTGCCAGCAAGGCAGATCAGGGCTACACCTTC. Translation gives CASKADQGYTF.